The subject of this entry is one T cell receptor (beta chain). The data are from a study of blood T cell repertoires in COVID-19. CDR3 length: 16 amino acids. Per the germline V gene, CDR1 is SGHRS and CDR2 is YFSETQ. Trimming removed 0 bases from V and 3 bases from J, with 12 bases in between. Clones were read by immunoSEQ multiplex PCR, and TCRdb kept only the in-frame ones, dropping some. The data contain 200,000 to 300,000 clones, approximately 90% of them singletons. The rearrangement joins TRBV5-1 to TRBJ1-4; possible D gene TRBD1, 6 bases. Sequencing input: PBMCs or T cells enriched from blood (not recorded which). This sequence was found in a middle-aged man who had recovered from COVID-19. This CDR3 reads CASSLAGGPANEKLFF. CDR3 DNA sequence: TGCGCCAGCAGCTTGGCCGGGGGGCCGGCTAATGAAAAACTGTTTTTT.